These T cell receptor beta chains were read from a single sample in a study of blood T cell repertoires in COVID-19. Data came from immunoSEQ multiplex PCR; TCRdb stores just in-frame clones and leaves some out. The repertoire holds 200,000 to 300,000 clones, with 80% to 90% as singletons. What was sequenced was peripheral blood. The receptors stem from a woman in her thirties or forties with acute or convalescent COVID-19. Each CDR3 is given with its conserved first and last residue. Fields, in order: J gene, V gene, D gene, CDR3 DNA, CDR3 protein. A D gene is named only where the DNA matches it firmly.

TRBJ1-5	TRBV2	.	TGTGCCAGCACCGGGGGGGCAGCGGTTAATCAGCCCCAGCATTTT	CASTGGAAVNQPQHF
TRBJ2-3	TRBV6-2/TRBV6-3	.	TGTGCCAGCAGCCCCTCCCGGCTAGCGAACACAGATACGCAGTATTTT	CASSPSRLANTDTQYF
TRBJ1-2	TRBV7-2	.	TGTGCCAGCAGCTCTACAGGACCCTATGGCTACACCTTC	CASSSTGPYGYTF
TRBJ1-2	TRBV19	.	TGTGCCAGTAATAACCAGGATAACTATGGCTACACCTTC	CASNNQDNYGYTF
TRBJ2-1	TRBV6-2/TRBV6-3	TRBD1	TGTGCCAGCAGATACACCGGGACAGTCTCCTACAATGAGCAGTTCTTC	CASRYTGTVSYNEQFF
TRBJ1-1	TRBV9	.	TGTGCCAGCAGCCCGGACTTACAGCCTACTGAAGCTTTCTTT	CASSPDLQPTEAFF
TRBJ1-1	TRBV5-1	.	TGCGCCAGCAGCTTGGGGCCACAGTCCACTGAAGCTTTCTTT	CASSLGPQSTEAFF
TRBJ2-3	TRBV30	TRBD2	TGTGCCTCCGGGGGGGTTACCACAGATACGCAGTATTTT	CASGGVTTDTQYF
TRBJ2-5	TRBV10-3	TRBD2	TGTGCCACCCGCGGTAGCGGGGGGCAAGAGACCCAGTACTTC	CATRGSGGQETQYF
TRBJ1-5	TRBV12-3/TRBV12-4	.	TGTGCCAGCAGTTATAGTCCCAATCAGCCCCAGCATTTT	CASSYSPNQPQHF
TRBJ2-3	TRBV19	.	TGTGCCAGTAGTCCCCGGAGAAGATGGACTAGCACAGATACGCAGTATTTT	CASSPRRRWTSTDTQYF
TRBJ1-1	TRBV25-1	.	TGTGCCAGCAGTGAACACAAGAACACTGAAGCTTTCTTT	CASSEHKNTEAFF
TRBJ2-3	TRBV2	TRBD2	TGTGCCAGCAGTGACGGGGGGGCCACAGATACGCAGTATTTT	CASSDGGATDTQYF